This is a list of T cell receptor beta chains from one sample in a study of blood T cell repertoires in COVID-19. The table came from immunoSEQ multiplex PCR; TCRdb's copy has only in-frame clones and leaves some out. The sample includes some 270,000 clones, 86% of them seen just once. The sequenced material came from peripheral blood. These receptors were taken from a woman between 55 and 75 years old who had recovered from COVID-19. Both conserved end residues are part of each CDR3. Each record gives: clone size, D gene, J gene, V gene, CDR3 protein, CDR3 DNA. D genes are given only for firm matches. The size entry is marked missing in some rows and otherwise reads once, few, many or a size class.

clone size: NA; D gene: NA; J gene: TRBJ1-3; V gene: TRBV10-1; CDR3 protein: CASSAHATGGSGNTIYF; CDR3 DNA: TGCGCCAGCAGTGCCCACGCAACGGGGGGCTCTGGAAACACCATATATTTT
clone size: NA; D gene: NA; J gene: TRBJ2-5; V gene: TRBV6-1; CDR3 protein: CASSEGFTGLETQYF; CDR3 DNA: TGTGCCAGCAGTGAGGGGTTTACAGGCTTGGAGACCCAGTACTTC
clone size: NA; D gene: NA; J gene: TRBJ2-7; V gene: TRBV6-6; CDR3 protein: CASSYDGNEQYF; CDR3 DNA: TGTGCCAGCAGTTACGACGGGAACGAGCAGTACTTC
clone size: NA; D gene: NA; J gene: TRBJ2-1; V gene: TRBV7-2; CDR3 protein: CASSLLTGNEQFF; CDR3 DNA: TGTGCCAGCAGCTTACTCACAGGCAATGAGCAGTTCTTC
clone size: NA; D gene: NA; J gene: TRBJ1-6; V gene: TRBV6-4; CDR3 protein: CASSESGVYNSPLHF; CDR3 DNA: TGTGCCAGCAGTGAATCTGGAGTCTATAATTCACCCCTCCACTTT
clone size: NA; D gene: NA; J gene: TRBJ1-1; V gene: TRBV28; CDR3 protein: CASSPLGAEAFF; CDR3 DNA: TGTGCCAGCAGTCCGCTAGGAGCTGAAGCTTTCTTT
clone size: NA; D gene: NA; J gene: TRBJ1-1; V gene: TRBV10-2; CDR3 protein: CASSESARTFTEAFF; CDR3 DNA: TGCGCCAGCAGTGAGTCAGCCCGGACTTTCACTGAAGCTTTCTTT
clone size: NA; D gene: NA; J gene: TRBJ1-1; V gene: TRBV3-1/TRBV3-2; CDR3 protein: CASSQEWRNTEAFF; CDR3 DNA: TGTGCCAGCAGCCAAGAGTGGAGGAACACTGAAGCTTTCTTT
clone size: NA; D gene: NA; J gene: TRBJ2-7; V gene: TRBV7-8; CDR3 protein: CASCLVNSVEQYF; CDR3 DNA: TGTGCCAGTTGCCTCGTCAACTCGGTCGAGCAGTACTTC
clone size: NA; D gene: NA; J gene: TRBJ1-6; V gene: TRBV5-1; CDR3 protein: CASSLDRASSYNSPLHF; CDR3 DNA: TGCGCCAGCAGCTTGGACAGGGCCAGCTCCTATAATTCACCCCTCCACTTT
clone size: NA; D gene: NA; J gene: TRBJ2-7; V gene: TRBV28; CDR3 protein: CASKGAGPTEQYF; CDR3 DNA: TGTGCCAGCAAGGGGGCGGGGCCCACCGAGCAGTACTTC
clone size: NA; D gene: NA; J gene: TRBJ2-3; V gene: TRBV6-5; CDR3 protein: CASSYSVSTDTQYF; CDR3 DNA: TGTGCCAGCAGTTACTCCGTCAGTACAGATACGCAGTATTTT
clone size: few; D gene: NA; J gene: TRBJ2-5; V gene: TRBV7-2; CDR3 protein: CASSLGGRPETQYF; CDR3 DNA: TGTGCCAGCAGCTTAGGAGGTAGGCCAGAGACCCAGTACTTC
clone size: NA; D gene: TRBD2; J gene: TRBJ2-5; V gene: TRBV5-5; CDR3 protein: CASSLELAGGRETQYF; CDR3 DNA: TGTGCCAGCAGCTTGGAACTAGCGGGGGGGCGAGAGACCCAGTACTTC
clone size: NA; D gene: NA; J gene: TRBJ1-2; V gene: TRBV9; CDR3 protein: CASSVGAPNYGYTF; CDR3 DNA: TGTGCCAGCAGCGTGGGGGCCCCTAACTATGGCTACACCTTC
clone size: NA; D gene: TRBD1; J gene: TRBJ1-1; V gene: TRBV18; CDR3 protein: CASSPGQGETEAFF; CDR3 DNA: TGTGCCAGCTCACCCGGACAGGGGGAGACTGAAGCTTTCTTT
clone size: many; D gene: TRBD1; J gene: TRBJ2-6; V gene: TRBV19; CDR3 protein: CASSGYRGLTSGANVLTF; CDR3 DNA: TGTGCCAGTAGTGGATACAGGGGGTTAACCTCTGGGGCCAACGTCCTGACTTTC
clone size: NA; D gene: TRBD2; J gene: TRBJ2-5; V gene: TRBV11-2; CDR3 protein: CASSFSGPRQETQYF; CDR3 DNA: TGTGCCAGCAGCTTTAGCGGGCCACGCCAAGAGACCCAGTACTTC
clone size: NA; D gene: NA; J gene: TRBJ1-6; V gene: TRBV28; CDR3 protein: CASRAPPLALHF; CDR3 DNA: TGTGCCAGCAGAGCCCCCCCTTTGGCCCTCCACTTT
clone size: NA; D gene: TRBD1; J gene: TRBJ1-2; V gene: TRBV28; CDR3 protein: CASSLRGYGYTF; CDR3 DNA: TGTGCCAGCAGCCTCAGGGGGTATGGCTACACCTTC
clone size: NA; D gene: TRBD1; J gene: TRBJ1-4; V gene: TRBV7-9; CDR3 protein: CASSPIGQGWNEKLFF; CDR3 DNA: TGTGCCAGCAGCCCGATTGGACAGGGCTGGAATGAAAAACTGTTTTTT
clone size: NA; D gene: TRBD2; J gene: TRBJ2-1; V gene: TRBV2; CDR3 protein: CASMAGVTLYNEQFF; CDR3 DNA: TGTGCCAGCATGGCGGGGGTCACCTTATACAATGAGCAGTTCTTC
clone size: NA; D gene: TRBD2; J gene: TRBJ2-3; V gene: TRBV11-2; CDR3 protein: CASSSVRTSGGMVTDTQYF; CDR3 DNA: TGTGCCAGCAGCAGCGTACGGACTAGCGGGGGGATGGTCACAGATACGCAGTATTTT
clone size: once; D gene: NA; J gene: TRBJ1-1; V gene: TRBV29-1; CDR3 protein: CSVLRGQTEAFF; CDR3 DNA: TGCAGCGTCCTTAGGGGCCAGACTGAAGCTTTCTTT
clone size: NA; D gene: TRBD1; J gene: TRBJ2-1; V gene: TRBV5-6; CDR3 protein: CASSRQGDYNEQFF; CDR3 DNA: TGTGCCAGCAGCAGACAGGGAGACTACAATGAGCAGTTCTTC
clone size: NA; D gene: NA; J gene: TRBJ2-1; V gene: TRBV3-1/TRBV3-2; CDR3 protein: CASSQAYQRSYNEQFF; CDR3 DNA: TGTGCCAGCAGCCAAGCCTACCAGCGCTCCTACAATGAGCAGTTCTTC
clone size: NA; D gene: TRBD1; J gene: TRBJ2-3; V gene: TRBV15; CDR3 protein: CATSRGTASTDTQYF; CDR3 DNA: TGTGCCACCAGCAGGGGGACAGCTAGCACAGATACGCAGTATTTT
clone size: NA; D gene: TRBD1; J gene: TRBJ2-7; V gene: TRBV6-6; CDR3 protein: CASSWDSTYEQYF; CDR3 DNA: TGTGCCAGCAGTTGGGACAGTACCTACGAGCAGTACTTC
clone size: NA; D gene: NA; J gene: TRBJ2-5; V gene: TRBV10-2; CDR3 protein: CASSARGIQETQYF; CDR3 DNA: TGCGCCAGCAGTGCTAGGGGGATCCAAGAGACCCAGTACTTC
clone size: NA; D gene: NA; J gene: TRBJ1-1; V gene: TRBV7-2; CDR3 protein: CASTTPRNTEAFF; CDR3 DNA: TGTGCCAGCACCACTCCCCGGAACACTGAAGCTTTCTTT
clone size: NA; D gene: NA; J gene: TRBJ1-1; V gene: TRBV6-2/TRBV6-3; CDR3 protein: CASSSFPGSMNTEAFF; CDR3 DNA: TGTGCCAGCAGTTCTTTTCCGGGGTCTATGAACACTGAAGCTTTCTTT
clone size: NA; D gene: TRBD2; J gene: TRBJ2-3; V gene: TRBV5-1; CDR3 protein: CASSPLGTSGGFTDTQYF; CDR3 DNA: TGCGCCAGCAGCCCACTTGGGACTAGCGGGGGATTCACAGATACGCAGTATTTT
clone size: NA; D gene: NA; J gene: TRBJ2-7; V gene: TRBV7-2; CDR3 protein: CASSLVPETYEQYF; CDR3 DNA: TGTGCCAGCAGCTTAGTTCCGGAGACCTACGAGCAGTACTTC
clone size: NA; D gene: TRBD1; J gene: TRBJ1-2; V gene: TRBV5-1; CDR3 protein: CASSLPGQGSGGYTF; CDR3 DNA: TGCGCCAGCAGCTTACCGGGACAGGGGAGTGGAGGCTACACCTTC
clone size: NA; D gene: TRBD2; J gene: TRBJ2-3; V gene: TRBV6-4; CDR3 protein: CASTPDTGGTQYF; CDR3 DNA: TGTGCCAGCACCCCCGATACGGGGGGTACGCAGTATTTT
clone size: NA; D gene: TRBD1; J gene: TRBJ1-5; V gene: TRBV6-5; CDR3 protein: CASRTQGASNQPQHF; CDR3 DNA: TGTGCCAGCAGGACCCAGGGGGCCAGCAATCAGCCCCAGCATTTT
clone size: NA; D gene: NA; J gene: TRBJ1-5; V gene: TRBV6-5; CDR3 protein: CASSYIRVPSQPQHF; CDR3 DNA: TGTGCCAGCAGTTACATCAGGGTACCAAGTCAGCCCCAGCATTTT
clone size: few; D gene: NA; J gene: TRBJ1-1; V gene: TRBV3-1/TRBV3-2; CDR3 protein: CASSQMTANTEAFF; CDR3 DNA: TGTGCCAGCAGCCAGATGACAGCGAACACTGAAGCTTTCTTT
clone size: NA; D gene: TRBD1; J gene: TRBJ1-1; V gene: TRBV19; CDR3 protein: CASSISGGHFEAFF; CDR3 DNA: TGTGCCAGTAGTATTTCAGGGGGCCACTTCGAAGCTTTCTTT
clone size: once; D gene: TRBD1; J gene: TRBJ1-5; V gene: TRBV6-6; CDR3 protein: CASSQDRLRGYSNQPQHF; CDR3 DNA: TGTGCCAGCAGTCAGGACAGGTTGAGGGGTTATAGCAATCAGCCCCAGCATTTT
clone size: NA; D gene: NA; J gene: TRBJ1-2; V gene: TRBV7-3; CDR3 protein: CASSLPGRESSGYTF; CDR3 DNA: TGTGCCAGCAGCCTCCCGGGAAGGGAGTCGAGTGGCTACACCTTC